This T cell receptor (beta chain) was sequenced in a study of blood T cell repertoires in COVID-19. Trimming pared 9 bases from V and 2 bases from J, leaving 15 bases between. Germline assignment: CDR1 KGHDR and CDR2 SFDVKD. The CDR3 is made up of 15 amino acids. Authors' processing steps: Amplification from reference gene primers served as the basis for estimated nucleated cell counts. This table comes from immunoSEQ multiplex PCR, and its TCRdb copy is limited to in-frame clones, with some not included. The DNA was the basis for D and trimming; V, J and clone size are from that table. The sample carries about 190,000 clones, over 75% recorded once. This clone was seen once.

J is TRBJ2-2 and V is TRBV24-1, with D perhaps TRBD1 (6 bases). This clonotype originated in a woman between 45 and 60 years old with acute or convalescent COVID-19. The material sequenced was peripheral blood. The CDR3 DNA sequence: TGTGCCACCCGGGGATGGGGACATAACACCGGGGAGCTGTTTTTT. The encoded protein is CATRGWGHNTGELFF.